The 9 T cell receptor beta chains below were found in one sample sequenced in a study of cytomegalovirus exposure and HLA in healthy donors. The PCR used 60 Vbeta and 13 Jbeta primers. Clones were sequenced by immunoSEQ multiplex PCR, and TCRdb holds only the in-frame ones, with some missing. The profile covers 90,000 to 100,000 clones, with roughly 10% appearing a single time and approximately 5.1% taken by the ten largest. Sequenced material: PBMCs. The receptors stem from a man aged 50 to 60 in good health and CMV-seropositive.

This clone was counted a few times. The chain recombines TRBV10-1 with TRBJ2-3; 10 bases are shared with TRBD2. The CDR3 contains 15 residues. Germline V gives CDR1 WNHNN, CDR2 SYGVQD (reference sequence). V shed 5 bases, J shed 1 base, and the junction held 3 bases outside the gene matches. The chain's CDR3 is CASSTGTSGTDTQYF. CDR3 in DNA: TGCGCCAGCAGTACCGGGACTAGCGGCACAGATACGCAGTATTTT.

In this sample, this clone turned up a few times. The rearrangement joins TRBV5-4 to TRBJ1-4; D remains unclear. Germline assignment: CDR1 SGHNT and CDR2 YYREEE (reference sequence). V was pared by 0 bases and J by 12 bases, with 12 bases between. This CDR3 has 13 residues. For the CDR3, the DNA is TGTGCCAGCAGCTTGGACGTCGCAGAAGAACTGTTTTTT. It is translated as CASSLDVAEELFF.

This clone showed up just a few times. V gene TRBV28 combines with J gene TRBJ1-5; TRBD1 aligns across 8 bases. Germline-derived CDR1 and CDR2 are MDHEN and SYDVKM. The CDR3 contains 14 residues. Trimming removed 8 bases from V and 2 bases from J; junction bases left unmatched: 5. The CDR3 loop is CASVPGQGNQPQHF. Written as DNA, the CDR3 is TGTGCCAGCGTACCGGGACAGGGCAATCAGCCCCAGCATTTT.

In its sample, this clone was seen a few times. V gene TRBV7-3 combines with J gene TRBJ2-1; D is unresolved. Germline assignment: CDR1 SGHTA and CDR2 FQGTGA. Trimming took 2 bases from V and 0 from J, leaving 5 bases between them. There are 14 residues in the CDR3. The CDR3 loop is CASSLFGSYNEQFF. In nucleotides, the CDR3 is TGTGCCAGCAGCTTATTCGGCTCCTACAATGAGCAGTTCTTC.

The chain combines TRBV7-9 with TRBJ2-5; tentatively, D is TRBD1 (5 bases). CDR1 and CDR2 (germline): SEHNR, FQNEAQ (reference sequence). With 8 bases removed from V and 5 bases from J, the gap between germline ends came to 9 bases. This CDR3 contains 11 residues. For the CDR3, the DNA is TGTGCCAGCGGGGCGGTTGAGACCCAGTACTTC. It is translated as CASGAVETQYF.

The chain links TRBV25-1 to TRBJ1-2, with D tentatively TRBD1 (5 bases). Looked up from germline, CDR1 is MGHDK and CDR2 is SYGVNS. The CDR3 consists of 14 residues. V gave up 8 bases and J gave up 4 bases, with 17 bases separating them. The CDR3 sequence: CASLLGGRVYGYTF. Here the CDR3 DNA reads TGTGCCAGCCTCCTCGGGGGGAGGGTCTATGGCTACACCTTC.

This clone has a handful of counts. The chain couples TRBV7-9 to TRBJ1-3; TRBD1 might be the D (5 bases). Per the germline V gene, CDR1 is SEHNR and CDR2 is FQNEAQ (reference sequence). CDR3 length: 16 residues. The V gene lost 0 bases and the J gene lost 1 base, with 10 bases spanning the gap. For the CDR3, the DNA is TGTGCCAGCAGCTTAGCGGGGCCCCCATCTGGAAACACCATATATTTT. Protein product: CASSLAGPPSGNTIYF.

The CDR3 nucleotides read TGCAGCGTGACGACCGGGACTAGCTCGTTCGAGCAGTACTTC. As protein: CSVTTGTSSFEQYF. The J gene is TRBJ2-7, the V gene TRBV29-1; 9 positions agree with TRBD2. The CDR3 is 14 amino acids. CDR1 and CDR2 (germline): SQVTM, ANQGSEA. V shed 6 bases, J shed 6 bases, and the junction held 12 bases outside the gene matches.

The table lists this clone with a few counts. The V and J genes are TRBV19 and TRBJ1-2, with TRBD1 matching over 7 bases. CDR3 size: 14 residues. V lost 11 bases and J lost 4; bases outside the gene matches: 13. Germline V CDR1 and CDR2: LNHDA, SQIVND (reference sequence). DNA of the CDR3: TGTGCCGTAGGTGATCTTCGGGACAGCTATGGCTACACCTTC. Its protein is CAVGDLRDSYGYTF.